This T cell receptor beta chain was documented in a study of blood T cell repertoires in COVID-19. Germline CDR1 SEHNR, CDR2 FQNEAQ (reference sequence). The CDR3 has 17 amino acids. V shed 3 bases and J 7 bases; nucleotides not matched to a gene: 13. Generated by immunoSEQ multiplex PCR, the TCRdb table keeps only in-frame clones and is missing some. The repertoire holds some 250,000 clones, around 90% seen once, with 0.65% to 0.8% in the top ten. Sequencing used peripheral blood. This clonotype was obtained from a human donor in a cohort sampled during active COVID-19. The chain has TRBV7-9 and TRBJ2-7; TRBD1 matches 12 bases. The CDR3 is CASSFRASGTGGAEQYF. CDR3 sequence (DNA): TGTGCCAGCAGCTTTAGGGCTTCCGGGACAGGGGGCGCGGAGCAGTACTTC.